This entry features one T cell receptor beta chain sequence. The repertoire was sequenced with immunoSEQ multiplex PCR; TCRdb's copy has only in-frame clones and lacks some. The profile covers 85,000 to 90,000 clones, with around 86% appearing a single time and approximately 21% taken by the ten largest. The data originate from a study of control samples from healthy donors and cancer patients. There are 15 residues in the CDR3. Germline V gene sequence: CDR1 LNHDA, CDR2 SQIVND (reference sequence). V was pared by 3 bases and J by 0 bases, with 11 bases between. The source is a man aged 30 to 39 in good health. Source material: blood. The chain joins TRBV19 to TRBJ1-1; weak D call: TRBD1 (6 bases). This chain's CDR3 is CASSILGGLNTEAFF. The CDR3 DNA reads as TGTGCCAGTAGTATCCTTGGGGGCCTGAACACTGAAGCTTTCTTT.